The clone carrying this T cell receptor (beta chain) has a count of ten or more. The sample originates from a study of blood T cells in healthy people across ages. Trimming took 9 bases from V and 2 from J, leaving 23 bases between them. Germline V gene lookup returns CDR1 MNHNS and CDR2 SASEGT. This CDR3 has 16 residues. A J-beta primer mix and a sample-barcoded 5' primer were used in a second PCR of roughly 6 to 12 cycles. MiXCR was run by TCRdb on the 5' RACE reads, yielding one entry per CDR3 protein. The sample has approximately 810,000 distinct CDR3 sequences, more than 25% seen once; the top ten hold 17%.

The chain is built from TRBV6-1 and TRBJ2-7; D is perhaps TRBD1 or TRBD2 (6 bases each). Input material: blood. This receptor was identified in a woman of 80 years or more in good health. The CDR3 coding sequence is TGTGCCAGGCGACGGAGGGGGGTTCTTCCAGCCTACGAGCAGTACTTC. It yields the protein CARRRRGVLPAYEQYF.